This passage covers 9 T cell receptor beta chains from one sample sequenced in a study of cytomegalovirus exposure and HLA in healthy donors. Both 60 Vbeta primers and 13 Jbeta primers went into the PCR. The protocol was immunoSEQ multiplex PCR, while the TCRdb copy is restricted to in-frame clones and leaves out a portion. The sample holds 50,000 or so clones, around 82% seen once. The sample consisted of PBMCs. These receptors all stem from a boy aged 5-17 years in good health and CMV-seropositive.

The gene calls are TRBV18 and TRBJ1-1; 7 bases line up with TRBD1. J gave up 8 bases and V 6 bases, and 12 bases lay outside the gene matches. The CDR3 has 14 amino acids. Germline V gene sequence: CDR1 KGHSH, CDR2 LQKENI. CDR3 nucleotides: TGTGCCAGCTCGCCAGGACAGGACAGGTTAGAAGCTTTCTTT. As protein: CASSPGQDRLEAFF.

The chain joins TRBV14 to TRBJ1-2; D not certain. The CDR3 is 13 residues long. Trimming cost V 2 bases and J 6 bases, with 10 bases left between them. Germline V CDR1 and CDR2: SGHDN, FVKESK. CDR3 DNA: TGTGCCAGCAGCCAATTAAGGCGGGATGGCTACACCTTC. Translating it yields CASSQLRRDGYTF.

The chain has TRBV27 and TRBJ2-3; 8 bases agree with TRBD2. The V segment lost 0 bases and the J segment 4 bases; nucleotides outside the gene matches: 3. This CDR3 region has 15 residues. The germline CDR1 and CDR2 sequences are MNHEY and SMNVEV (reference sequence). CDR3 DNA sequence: TGTGCCAGCAGTTTATCGAGCGGGGGTGCAGATACGCAGTATTTT. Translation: CASSLSSGGADTQYF.

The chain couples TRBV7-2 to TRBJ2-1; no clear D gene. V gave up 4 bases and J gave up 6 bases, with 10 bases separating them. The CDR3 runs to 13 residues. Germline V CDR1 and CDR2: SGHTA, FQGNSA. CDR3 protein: CASSSGLGNEQFF. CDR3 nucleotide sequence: TGTGCCAGCAGCTCGGGTCTCGGCAATGAGCAGTTCTTC.

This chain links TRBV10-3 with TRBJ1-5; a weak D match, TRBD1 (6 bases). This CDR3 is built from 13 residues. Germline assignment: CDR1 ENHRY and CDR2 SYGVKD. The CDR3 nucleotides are TGTGCTTCAAAGGCAGGGGTAGAACAGCCCCAGCATTTT. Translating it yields CASKAGVEQPQHF.

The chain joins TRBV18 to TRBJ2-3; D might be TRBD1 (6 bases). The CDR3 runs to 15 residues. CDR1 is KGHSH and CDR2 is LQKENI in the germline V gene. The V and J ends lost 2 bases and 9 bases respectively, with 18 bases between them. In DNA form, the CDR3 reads TGTGCCAGCTCACCAAGGCAGGGGAACCTCCCAACGCAGTATTTT. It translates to CASSPRQGNLPTQYF.

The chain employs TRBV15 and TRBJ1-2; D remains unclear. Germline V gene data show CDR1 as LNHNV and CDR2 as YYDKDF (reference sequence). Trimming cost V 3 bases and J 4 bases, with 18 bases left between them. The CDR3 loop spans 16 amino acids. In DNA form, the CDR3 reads TGTGCCACCAGCAGTGACCTCATCAGCGCGTCCTATGGCTACACCTTC. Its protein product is CATSSDLISASYGYTF. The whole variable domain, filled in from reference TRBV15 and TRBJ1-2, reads DAMVIQNPRYQVTQFGKPVTLSCSQTLNHNVMYWYQQKSSQAPKLLFHYYDKDFNNEADTPDNFQSRRPNTSFCFLDIRSPGLGDTAMYLCATSSDLISASYGYTFGSGTRLTVV.

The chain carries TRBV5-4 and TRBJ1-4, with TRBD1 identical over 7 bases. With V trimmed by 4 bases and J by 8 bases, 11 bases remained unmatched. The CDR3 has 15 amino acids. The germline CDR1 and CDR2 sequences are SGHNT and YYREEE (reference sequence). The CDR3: CASSVAGTAVEKLFF. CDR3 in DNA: TGTGCCAGCAGCGTGGCCGGGACAGCAGTGGAAAAACTGTTTTTT.

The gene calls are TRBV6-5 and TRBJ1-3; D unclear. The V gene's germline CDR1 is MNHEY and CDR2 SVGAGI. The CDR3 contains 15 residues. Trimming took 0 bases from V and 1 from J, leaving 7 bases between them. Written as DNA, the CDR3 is TGTGCCAGCAGTTACTCTCCGGGTTCTGGAAACACCATATATTTT. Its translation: CASSYSPGSGNTIYF.